Listed below are T cell receptor beta chains from one sample, sequenced in a study of blood T cell repertoires in COVID-19. Clones were read by immunoSEQ multiplex PCR, and TCRdb kept only the in-frame ones, dropping some. Among more than 300,000 clones listed, more than 85% were seen once. Source material: PBMCs or T cells enriched from blood (not recorded which). These receptors were collected from a woman aged 25 to 39 who had recovered from COVID-19. CDR3s include the opening cysteine and the closing phenylalanine or tryptophan.

j_call	v_call	cdr3_aa
TRBJ2-7	TRBV11-1	CASSSGQSSSYEQYF
TRBJ2-2	TRBV9	CASSGALAGATGELFF
TRBJ2-7	TRBV18	CASSPLKTGEDEQYF
TRBJ2-1	TRBV7-2	CASGTSGSFSYNEQFF
TRBJ1-1	TRBV28	CASRRDRSYEAFF
TRBJ2-6	TRBV9	CASSVDQGRANVLTF
TRBJ1-5	TRBV7-2	CASSLEDREGQPQHF
TRBJ2-2	TRBV21-1	CASTSRGHDTNTGELFF
TRBJ2-7	TRBV6-5	CASSQEWREYEQYF
TRBJ1-2	TRBV4-1	CASSRYMDEGDGYTF
TRBJ1-5	TRBV2	CASSDGTGGQPQHF
TRBJ2-1	TRBV6-1	CASSVSTSISYNEQFF
TRBJ1-5	TRBV28	CASSLQGYSNQPQHF
TRBJ2-7	TRBV3-1/TRBV3-2	CASSQDGRGRIYEQYF
TRBJ2-2	TRBV5-5	CASSSRTNTGELFF
TRBJ2-3	TRBV28	CALSGESTDTQYF
TRBJ2-2	TRBV6-1	CASSERYTGELFF